This TCR beta chain derives from a study of PD-L1 blockade in urothelial cancer. Study as a whole: Analyses were performed on blood at 3 weeks after treatment start (the second dose) and at 6 weeks.

V lost 8 bases and J 2 bases, leaving 16 bases between the germline ends. This CDR3 spans 13 amino acids. Germline V lookup: CDR1 GTSNPN, CDR2 SVGIG (reference sequence). Time point here: pretreatment peripheral blood. Profiled with immunoSEQ multiplex PCR; TCRdb holds only in-frame clones, not every one. The table has about 130,000 clones, 70% to 85% seen once; the top ten hold 2.5% to 4%. The sequencing used PBMCs, collected around atezolizumab (anti-PD-L1) treatment. V is TRBV30 and J is TRBJ2-7; tentatively, D is TRBD2 (6 bases). The clonotype comes from a man in his fifties with urothelial cancer. CDR3: CARGGDGPYEQYF. CDR3 nucleotides: TGTGCCCGAGGCGGGGACGGGCCCTACGAGCAGTACTTC. The complete variable domain, with remaining parts taken from reference TRBV30 and TRBJ2-7, reads SQTIHQWPATLVQPVGSPLSLECTVEGTSNPNLYWYRQAAGRGLQLLFYSVGIGQISSEVPQNLSASRPQDRQFILSSKKLLLSDSGFYLCARGGDGPYEQYFGPGTRLTVT.